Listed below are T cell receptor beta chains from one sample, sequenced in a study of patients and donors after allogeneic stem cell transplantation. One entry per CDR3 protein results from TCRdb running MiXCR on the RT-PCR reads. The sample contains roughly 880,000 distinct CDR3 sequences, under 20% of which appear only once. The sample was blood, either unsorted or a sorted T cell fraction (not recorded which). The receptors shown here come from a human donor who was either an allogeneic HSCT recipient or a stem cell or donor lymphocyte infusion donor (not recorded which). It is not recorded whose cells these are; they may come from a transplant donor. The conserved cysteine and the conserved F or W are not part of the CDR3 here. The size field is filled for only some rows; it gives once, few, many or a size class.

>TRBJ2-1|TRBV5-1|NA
ASDQGADKGEQF
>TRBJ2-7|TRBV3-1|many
ASSQDPRIHEQY
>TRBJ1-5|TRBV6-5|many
ASSYGQGDQPQH
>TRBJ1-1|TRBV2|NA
ASTRQPLGPEAF
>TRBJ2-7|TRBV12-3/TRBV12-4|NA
ASSLEALYEQY
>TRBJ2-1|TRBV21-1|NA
ATKIPEQF
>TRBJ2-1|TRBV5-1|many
ASSSLQGSEQF
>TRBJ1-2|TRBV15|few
ATTPRDRGFGYT
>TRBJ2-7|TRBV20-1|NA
SARDWTAVEQY
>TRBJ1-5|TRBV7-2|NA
ASSLRRAQPQH
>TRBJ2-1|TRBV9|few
ASSAGTGAGSEQF
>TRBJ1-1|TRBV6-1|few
ASTLRWANTEAF
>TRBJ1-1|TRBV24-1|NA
ATSERGANTEAF
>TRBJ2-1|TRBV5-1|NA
ASSSGGQRFSYNEQF
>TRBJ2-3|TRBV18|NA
ASSPSTLGLSGDTQY
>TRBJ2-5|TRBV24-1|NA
ATSDFGDMCETQY
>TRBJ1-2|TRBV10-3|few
AISVGDRRFYGYT
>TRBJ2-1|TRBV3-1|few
ASSQEAAEVNEQF
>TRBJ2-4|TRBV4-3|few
ASSSFSSPRGNIQY
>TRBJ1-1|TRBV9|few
ASSLRMIDTEAF
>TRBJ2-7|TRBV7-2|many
ASSLEDSSSYEQY
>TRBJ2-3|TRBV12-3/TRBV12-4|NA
ASSLARGTQY
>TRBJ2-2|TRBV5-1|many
ASSLGPNTGELF
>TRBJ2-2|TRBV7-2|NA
ASSLDSGFLSTGELF
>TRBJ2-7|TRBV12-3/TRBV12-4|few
ASSFVLYEQY
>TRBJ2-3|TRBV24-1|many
ATAEADTQY
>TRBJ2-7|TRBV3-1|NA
ASSQTSGGYYEQY
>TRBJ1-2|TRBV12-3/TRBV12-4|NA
ASSLKWPGPYGYT
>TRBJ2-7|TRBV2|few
ASSAGTSGRSYEQY
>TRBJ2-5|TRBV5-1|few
ASGVRGQETQY
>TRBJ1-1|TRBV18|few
ASSPDRTGGGREAF
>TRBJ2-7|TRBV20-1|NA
SARSAPRGGYEQY
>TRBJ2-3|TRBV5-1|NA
ASSFRTSPDTQY
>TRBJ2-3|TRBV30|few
AWTMTSKTDTQY
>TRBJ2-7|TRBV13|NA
ASSTHNEQY
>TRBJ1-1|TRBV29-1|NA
SATGHLDTEAF
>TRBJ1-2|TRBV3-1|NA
ASSRLGQGNYGYT
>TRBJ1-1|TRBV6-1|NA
ASTGTATPRAF
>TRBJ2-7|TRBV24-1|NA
ATSDPGQGVEQY
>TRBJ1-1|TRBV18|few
ASSPARVNTEAF
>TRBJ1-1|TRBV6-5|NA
ASSYSHKAF
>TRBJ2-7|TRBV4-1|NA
ASRGIGGPYEQY
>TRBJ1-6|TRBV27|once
ASGQQGGDSPLH
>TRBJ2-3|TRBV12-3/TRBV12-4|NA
ASSLELASAHTQY
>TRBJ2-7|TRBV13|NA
ASSFRAGEQY
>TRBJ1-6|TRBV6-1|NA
ASLTGPRYNSPLH
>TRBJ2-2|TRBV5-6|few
ASSNRLPPLSGELF
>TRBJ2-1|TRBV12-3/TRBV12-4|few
ASSLQFSYNEQF
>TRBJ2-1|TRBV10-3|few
AIAPGTIYNEQF
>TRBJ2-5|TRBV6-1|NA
ASSEFVGRSGREETQY
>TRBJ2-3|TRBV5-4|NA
ASSFRLAGFGTDTQY